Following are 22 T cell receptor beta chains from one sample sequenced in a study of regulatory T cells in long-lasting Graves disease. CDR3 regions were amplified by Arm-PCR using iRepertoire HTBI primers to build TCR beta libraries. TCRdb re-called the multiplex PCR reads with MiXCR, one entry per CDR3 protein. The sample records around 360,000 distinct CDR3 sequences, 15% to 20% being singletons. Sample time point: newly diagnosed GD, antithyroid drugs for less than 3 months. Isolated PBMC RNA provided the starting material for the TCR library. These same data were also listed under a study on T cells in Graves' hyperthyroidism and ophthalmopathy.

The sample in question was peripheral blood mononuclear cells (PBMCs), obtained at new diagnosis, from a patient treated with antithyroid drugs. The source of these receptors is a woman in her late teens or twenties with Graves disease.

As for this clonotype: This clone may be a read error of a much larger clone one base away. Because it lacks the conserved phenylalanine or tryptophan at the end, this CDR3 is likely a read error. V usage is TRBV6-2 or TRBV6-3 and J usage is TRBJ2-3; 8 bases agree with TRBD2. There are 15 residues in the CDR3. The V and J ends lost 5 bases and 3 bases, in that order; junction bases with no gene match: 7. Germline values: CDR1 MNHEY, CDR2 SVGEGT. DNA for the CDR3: TGTGCCAGCAGTCCAGCGGGAGTAAGGACAGATACGCAGTATTCT. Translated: CASSPAGVRTDTQYS.

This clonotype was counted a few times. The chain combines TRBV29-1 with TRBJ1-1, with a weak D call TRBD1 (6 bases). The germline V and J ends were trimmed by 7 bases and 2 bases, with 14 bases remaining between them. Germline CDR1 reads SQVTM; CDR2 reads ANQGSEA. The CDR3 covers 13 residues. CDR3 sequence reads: CSAVGTSNTEAFF. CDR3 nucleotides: TGCAGCGCGGTGGGGACATCCAACACTGAAGCTTTCTTT.

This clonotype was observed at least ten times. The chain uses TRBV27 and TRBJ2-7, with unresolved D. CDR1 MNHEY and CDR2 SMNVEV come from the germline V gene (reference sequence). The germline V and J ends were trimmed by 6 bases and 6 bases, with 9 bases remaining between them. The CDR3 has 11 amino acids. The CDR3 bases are TGTGCCAGCAGCCCCGGTACCGAGCAGTACTTC. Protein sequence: CASSPGTEQYF.

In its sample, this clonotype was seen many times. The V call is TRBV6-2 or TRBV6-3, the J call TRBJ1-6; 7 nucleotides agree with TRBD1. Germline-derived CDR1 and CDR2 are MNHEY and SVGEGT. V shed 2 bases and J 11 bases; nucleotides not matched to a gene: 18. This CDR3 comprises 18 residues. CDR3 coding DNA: TGTGCCAGCAGTTACCCAAACCTCTCAGGGGGAAAGGGGGCACCCCTCCACTTT. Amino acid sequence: CASSYPNLSGGKGAPLHF.

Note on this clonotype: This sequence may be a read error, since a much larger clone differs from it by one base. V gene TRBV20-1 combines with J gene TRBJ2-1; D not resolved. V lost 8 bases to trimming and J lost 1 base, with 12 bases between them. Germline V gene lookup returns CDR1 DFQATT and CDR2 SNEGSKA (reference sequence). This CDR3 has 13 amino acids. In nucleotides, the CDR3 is TGCAGTACCAGGACCGGGTCCTACAATGAGCAGTTCTTC. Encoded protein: CSTRTGSYNEQFF.

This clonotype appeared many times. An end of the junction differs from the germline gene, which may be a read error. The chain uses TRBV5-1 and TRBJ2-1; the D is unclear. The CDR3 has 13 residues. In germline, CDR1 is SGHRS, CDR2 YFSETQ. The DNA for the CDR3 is TGTGCCAGCAGCCCTGGAAACTACAATGAGCAGTTCTTC. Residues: CASSPGNYNEQFF.

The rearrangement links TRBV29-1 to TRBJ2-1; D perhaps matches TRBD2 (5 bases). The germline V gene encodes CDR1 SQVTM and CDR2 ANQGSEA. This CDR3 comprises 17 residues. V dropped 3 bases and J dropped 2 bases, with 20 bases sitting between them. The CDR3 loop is CSVESPRDDNTYNEQFF. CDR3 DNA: TGCAGCGTTGAGAGCCCCCGGGATGACAATACCTACAATGAGCAGTTCTTC.

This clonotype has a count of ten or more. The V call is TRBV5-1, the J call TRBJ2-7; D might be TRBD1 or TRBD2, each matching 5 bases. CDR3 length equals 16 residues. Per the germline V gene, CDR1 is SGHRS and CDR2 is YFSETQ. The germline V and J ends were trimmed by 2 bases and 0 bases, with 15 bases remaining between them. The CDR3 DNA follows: TGCGCCAGCAGCTTTGGGGCGGGCGCGAGCTCCTACGAGCAGTACTTC. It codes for CASSFGAGASSYEQYF.

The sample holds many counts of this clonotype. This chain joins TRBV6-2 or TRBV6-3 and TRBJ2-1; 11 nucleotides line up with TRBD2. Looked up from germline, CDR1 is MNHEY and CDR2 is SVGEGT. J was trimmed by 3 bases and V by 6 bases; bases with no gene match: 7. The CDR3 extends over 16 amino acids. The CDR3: CASSKSSGRVYNEQFF. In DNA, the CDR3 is TGTGCCAGCAGCAAGAGTAGCGGGAGGGTCTACAATGAGCAGTTCTTC.

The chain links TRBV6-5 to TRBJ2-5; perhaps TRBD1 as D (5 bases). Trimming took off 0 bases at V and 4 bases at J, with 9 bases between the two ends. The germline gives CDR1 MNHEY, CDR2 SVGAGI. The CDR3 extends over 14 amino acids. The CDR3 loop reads CASSYSMGLETQYF. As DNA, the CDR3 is TGTGCCAGCAGTTACTCGATGGGGCTAGAGACCCAGTACTTC.

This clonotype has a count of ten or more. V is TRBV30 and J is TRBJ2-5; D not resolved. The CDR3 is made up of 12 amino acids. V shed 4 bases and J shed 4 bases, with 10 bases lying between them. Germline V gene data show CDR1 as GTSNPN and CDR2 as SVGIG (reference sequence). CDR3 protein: CAWTPGGETQYF. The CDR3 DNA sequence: TGTGCCTGGACCCCCGGCGGAGAGACCCAGTACTTC.

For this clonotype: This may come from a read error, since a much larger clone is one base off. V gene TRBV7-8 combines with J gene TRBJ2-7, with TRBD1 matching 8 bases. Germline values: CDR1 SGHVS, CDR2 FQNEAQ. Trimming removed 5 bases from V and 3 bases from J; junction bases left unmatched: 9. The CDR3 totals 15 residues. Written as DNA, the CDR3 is TGTGCCAGCAGCCTGGACAGGGCTGGGATCTACGAGCAGTACTTC. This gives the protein CASSLDRAGIYEQYF.

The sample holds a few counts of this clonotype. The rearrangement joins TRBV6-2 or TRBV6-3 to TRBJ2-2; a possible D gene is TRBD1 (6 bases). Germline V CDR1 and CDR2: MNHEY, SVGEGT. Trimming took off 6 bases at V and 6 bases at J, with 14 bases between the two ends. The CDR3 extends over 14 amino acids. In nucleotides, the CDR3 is TGTGCCAGCAGGTCCACAGGGAGTCCCGGGGAGCTGTTTTTT. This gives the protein CASRSTGSPGELFF.

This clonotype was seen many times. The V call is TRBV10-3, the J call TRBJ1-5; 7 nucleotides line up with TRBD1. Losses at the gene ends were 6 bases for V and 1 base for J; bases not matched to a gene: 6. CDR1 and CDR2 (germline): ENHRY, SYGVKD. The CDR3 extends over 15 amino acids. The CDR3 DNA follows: TGTGCCATCAGCCAAGGACAGGCAAGCAATCAGCCCCAGCATTTT. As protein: CAISQGQASNQPQHF.

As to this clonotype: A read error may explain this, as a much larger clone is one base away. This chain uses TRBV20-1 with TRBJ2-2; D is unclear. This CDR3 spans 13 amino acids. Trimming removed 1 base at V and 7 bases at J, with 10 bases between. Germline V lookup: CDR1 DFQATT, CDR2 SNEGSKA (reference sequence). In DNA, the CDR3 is TGCAGTGCTAGAGGCCTAGGGATCGGGGAGCTGTTTTTT. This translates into CSARGLGIGELFF.

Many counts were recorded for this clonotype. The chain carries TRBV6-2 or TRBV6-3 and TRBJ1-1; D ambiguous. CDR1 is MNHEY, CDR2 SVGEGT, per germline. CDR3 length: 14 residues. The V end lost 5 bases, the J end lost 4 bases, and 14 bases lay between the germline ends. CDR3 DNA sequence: TGTGCCAGCAGTGAAGTGAGTGAAAGCACTGAAGCTTTCTTT. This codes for CASSEVSESTEAFF.

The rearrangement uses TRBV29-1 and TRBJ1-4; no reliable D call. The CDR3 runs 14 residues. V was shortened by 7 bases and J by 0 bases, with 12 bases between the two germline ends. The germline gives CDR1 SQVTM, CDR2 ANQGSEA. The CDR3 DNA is TGCAGCGCCCGGACGGGGACAACTAATGAAAAACTGTTTTTT. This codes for CSARTGTTNEKLFF.

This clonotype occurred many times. Here the CDR3 reads CASGPTGSLSPNYGYTF. The DNA of the CDR3 is TGTGCCAGCGGCCCGACAGGGTCCCTCTCCCCTAACTATGGCTACACCTTC. The V and J genes are TRBV12-3 or TRBV12-4 and TRBJ1-2, with TRBD1 matching over 7 bases. Trimming removed 8 bases from V and 0 bases from J; junction bases left unmatched: 15. There are 17 residues in the CDR3.

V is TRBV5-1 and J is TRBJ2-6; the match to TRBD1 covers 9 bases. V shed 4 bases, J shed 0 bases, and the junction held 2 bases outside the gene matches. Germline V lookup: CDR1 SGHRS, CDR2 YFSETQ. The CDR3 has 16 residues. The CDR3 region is CASSGGQGSGANVLTF. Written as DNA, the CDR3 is TGCGCCAGCAGCGGGGGACAGGGCTCTGGGGCCAACGTCCTGACTTTC.

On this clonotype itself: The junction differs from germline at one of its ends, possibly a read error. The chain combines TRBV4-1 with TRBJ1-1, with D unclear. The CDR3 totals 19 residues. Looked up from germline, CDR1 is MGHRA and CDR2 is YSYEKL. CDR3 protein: CASSQDLAGGSDQNPEAFF. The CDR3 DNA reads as TGCGCCAGCAGCCAAGATTTGGCTGGTGGATCAGACCAGAACCCTGAAGCTTTCTTT.

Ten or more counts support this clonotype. This CDR3 reads CASPRDTRPYEQYF. CDR3 DNA sequence: TGTGCCAGCCCCCGGGACACCCGCCCCTACGAGCAGTACTTC. The V call is TRBV27, the J call TRBJ2-7, with D perhaps matching TRBD1 (6 bases). The CDR3 loop spans 14 amino acids. Trimming took off 8 bases at V and 2 bases at J, with 16 bases between the two ends. Germline CDR1 reads MNHEY; CDR2 reads SMNVEV (reference sequence).

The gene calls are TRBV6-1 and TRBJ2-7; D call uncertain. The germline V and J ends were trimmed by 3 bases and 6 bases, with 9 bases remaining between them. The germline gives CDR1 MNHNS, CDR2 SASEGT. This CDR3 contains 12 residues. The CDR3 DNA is TGTGCCAGCAGTGACGGTGATGGCGAGCAGTACTTC. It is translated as CASSDGDGEQYF.